What follows is one T cell receptor (beta chain) and its context. One junction end does not reproduce the germline sequence, and a read error may be involved. The CDR3 covers 15 residues. The germline CDR1 and CDR2 sequences are SSHAT and FNYEAQ (reference sequence). This specimen comes from a study of cytomegalovirus exposure and HLA in healthy donors. PCR was performed using 60 Vbeta and 13 Jbeta primers. Assay: immunoSEQ multiplex PCR; the TCRdb copy retains only in-frame clones and omits some. This table holds about 100,000 clones, about three quarters found once. This receptor was taken from a man aged 35 to 55 in good health and CMV-seropositive. The gene calls are TRBV7-7 and TRBJ2-3; a possible D gene is TRBD1 (5 bases). Sequenced material: PBMCs. CDR3 coding DNA: TGTGCTAGCAACCGTACGGACAAATCCACAGATACGCAGTATTTT. Translation: CASNRTDKSTDTQYF.